A selection of T cell receptor beta chains follows, all from one sample in a study of identical twins. TCRdb redid the calling of the 5' RACE reads with MiXCR, one entry per CDR3 protein. This table has hundreds of thousands of distinct CDR3 sequences, about 8.3% appearing once. Another study also made use of these data, one on yellow fever vaccine responses in identical twins.

Input material: memory (CD45RO+) T cells sorted from blood. Receptors were obtained from a woman under 30 in good health. Each CDR3 is given with its conserved first and last residue. Each record gives: D gene, V gene, J gene, clone size, CDR3 DNA, CDR3 protein. The D gene is left open where the match is weak. Expanded clones get a size class; other rows say once, few or many, or leave the size out.

-	TRBV5-1	TRBJ1-1	many	TGCGCCAGCAGCTTTAGTGGGGACACTGAAGCTTTCTTT	CASSFSGDTEAFF
-	TRBV11-2	TRBJ2-1	few	TGTGCCAGCAGCTTCAAGACCTTTACCGCACCCAGCTCCTACAATGAGCAGTTCTTC	CASSFKTFTAPSSYNEQFF
TRBD2	TRBV20-1	TRBJ2-5	many	TGCAGTGCTAGTGGAATAGCGGGAATTGGGGAGACCCAGTACTTC	CSASGIAGIGETQYF
-	TRBV7-8	TRBJ2-1	few	TGTGCCAGTACTGGAAGGATGAGCTCCTACAATGAGCAGTTCTTC	CASTGRMSSYNEQFF
-	TRBV5-7	TRBJ2-7	many	TGTGCCAGCAGCCCAGGAGGGGCAGTGATTTCATCCTACGAGCAGTACTTC	CASSPGGAVISSYEQYF
-	TRBV6-2/TRBV6-3	TRBJ2-1	many	TGTGCCAGCAGTTCCCCAACTAGAACTGTTGAGCAGTTCTTC	CASSSPTRTVEQFF
TRBD2	TRBV12-3/TRBV12-4	TRBJ2-7	few	TGTGCCAGCAGTTTAAGCGGGAGTCGTTCCCACGAGCAGTACTTC	CASSLSGSRSHEQYF
TRBD2	TRBV7-8	TRBJ2-7	-	TGTGCCAGCAGCTTGCTTGGGCCTAGCGGGTTTAGCTCCTACGAGCAGTACTTC	CASSLLGPSGFSSYEQYF
TRBD2	TRBV11-2	TRBJ2-5	-	TGTGCCAGCAGCTCCCCGCTAGCGGGGACGGCCGTTGGAGGAGAGACCCAGTACTTC	CASSSPLAGTAVGGETQYF
-	TRBV7-6	TRBJ2-1	-	TGTGCCAGCAGCTTAGGGGCCCCCAGGGCCACAAATGAGCAGTTCTTC	CASSLGAPRATNEQFF
-	TRBV20-1	TRBJ1-4	many	TGCAGTGCTAGAGATCCGGGAGGGGCTAATGAAAAACTGTTTTTT	CSARDPGGANEKLFF
TRBD2	TRBV20-1	TRBJ2-1	many	TGCAGTGCTAGAGGACTAGCGGGGGGACGTTACAATGAGCAGTTCTTC	CSARGLAGGRYNEQFF
-	TRBV3-1	TRBJ2-1	many	TGTGCCAGCAGCCAAGATCCAGGGTTTGAGCAGTTCTTC	CASSQDPGFEQFF
TRBD1	TRBV7-9	TRBJ1-6	-	TGTGCCAGCAGCGGGGACTGGGGACAGCATTATAATTCACCCCTCCACTTT	CASSGDWGQHYNSPLHF
-	TRBV27	TRBJ2-3	-	TGTGCCAGCAGTCCCTTCGCGGGGTCCGCAGATACGCAGTATTTT	CASSPFAGSADTQYF
-	TRBV20-1	TRBJ2-5	few	TGCAGTGCTCCAGGGGAGACCCAGTACTTC	CSAPGETQYF
-	TRBV6-5	TRBJ1-1	many	TGTGCCAGCAGTTACTCGCGGACAGCACTACCGAACACTGAAGCTTTCTTT	CASSYSRTALPNTEAFF
TRBD1	TRBV6-1	TRBJ2-1	-	TGTGCCAGTCAACCCGGACCGGGACAGGGAAACAATGAGCAGTTCTTC	CASQPGPGQGNNEQFF
-	TRBV4-1	TRBJ2-2	few	TGCGCCAGCAGACTGGGACACCAGAACACCGGGGAGCTGTTTTTT	CASRLGHQNTGELFF
-	TRBV7-8	TRBJ2-1	-	TGTGCCAGCAGCTTAGGACCCCAGGGGCAGGGCAATGAGCAGTTCTTC	CASSLGPQGQGNEQFF
-	TRBV6-1	TRBJ2-2	many	TGTGCCAGCAGTCGGGACACCCACACCGGGGAGCTGTTTTTT	CASSRDTHTGELFF
-	TRBV24-1	TRBJ2-3	many	TGTGCCACTGGGTGGGGTGACAGCACAGATACGCAGTATTTT	CATGWGDSTDTQYF
TRBD1	TRBV3-1	TRBJ2-1	few	TGTGCCAGCAGCCCAACGGGACAGATCAACAATGAGCAGTTCTTC	CASSPTGQINNEQFF
-	TRBV11-2	TRBJ1-5	few	TGTGCCAGCAGCTTAGATTGGCAGGAGCGACAGCCCCAGCATTTT	CASSLDWQERQPQHF
-	TRBV3-1	TRBJ1-1	-	TGTGCCAGCAGCCCGTGGGTCGGGGGAATGAACACTGAAGCTTTCTTT	CASSPWVGGMNTEAFF
TRBD1	TRBV5-1	TRBJ1-6	many	TGCGCCAGCAGCTTGGTCACAGGGGGCACCTATAATTCACCCCTCCACTTT	CASSLVTGGTYNSPLHF
-	TRBV12-3/TRBV12-4	TRBJ2-4	many	TGTGCCAGCAGTTTGGGGGTTGCCAAAAACATTCAGTACTTC	CASSLGVAKNIQYF
TRBD2	TRBV11-3	TRBJ2-1	few	TGTGCCAGCAGCCCCCGGGGGGGAAGCTCCTACAATGAGCAGTTCTTC	CASSPRGGSSYNEQFF
-	TRBV11-2	TRBJ2-1	-	TGTGCCAGCAGCTTGGGGGAAGGGTGGCGAGAGCAGTTCTTC	CASSLGEGWREQFF
-	TRBV2	TRBJ2-5	many	TGTGCCAGCAGTGAAGGTAGTTCTGCGGGACAGCGACAGGAGACCCAGTACTTC	CASSEGSSAGQRQETQYF
-	TRBV7-2	TRBJ2-1	-	TGTGCCAGCAGCCTCCAGGGGGGTTACAATGAGCAGTTCTTC	CASSLQGGYNEQFF
TRBD2	TRBV12-5	TRBJ2-5	-	TGTGCTAGTGGTCCTAGCGGATCCGGGGCCCAGTACTTC	CASGPSGSGAQYF
TRBD1	TRBV11-2	TRBJ2-1	many	TGTGCCAGCAGCTTATCGGCTGGAGGACAGGGGCGCAATGAGCAGTTCTTC	CASSLSAGGQGRNEQFF
-	TRBV5-1	TRBJ2-2	-	TGCGCCAGCAGCTGGTCGGCGGACGGGGAGCTGTTTTTT	CASSWSADGELFF
-	TRBV28	TRBJ1-1	few	TGTGCCAGCAGTTTCAAATACACTGAAGCTTTCTTT	CASSFKYTEAFF
TRBD1	TRBV6-1	TRBJ2-7	many	TGTGCCAGCAGACCCGGGACAGGGGCCTACGAGCAGTACTTC	CASRPGTGAYEQYF
-	TRBV14	TRBJ2-7	-	TGTGCCAGCAGCCCCCAGGGTATTACCTACGAGCAGTACTTC	CASSPQGITYEQYF